The 10 T cell receptor beta chains given below trace back to one sample, sequenced in a study of blood T cells in healthy people across ages. A second PCR, run for about 7 to 11 cycles, used a sample-barcoded 5' primer plus a J-beta primer mix. TCRdb called the 5' RACE reads again in MiXCR, with one record for every CDR3 protein. This sample has around 1,600,000 distinct CDR3 sequences; roughly 43% occur once, and the top ten carry around 4%. Sequencing was performed on blood. The source of these receptors is a woman aged 18-35 years in good health.

The V gene is TRBV7-2, the J gene TRBJ2-7; TRBD1 or TRBD2 may be the D gene (6 bases each). The V gene lost 4 bases and the J gene lost 3 bases, with 16 bases spanning the gap. This CDR3 spans 15 amino acids. CDR1 is SGHTA, CDR2 FQGNSA, per germline. The CDR3 region is CASSYEARGLYEQYF. CDR3 coding DNA: TGTGCCAGCAGCTACGAGGCCAGGGGACTCTACGAGCAGTACTTC.

This clonotype was recorded a few times. The genes are TRBV5-1 and TRBJ2-3; the D gene is possibly TRBD1 (6 bases). The CDR3 has 16 amino acids. The V gene lost 1 base and the J gene lost 5 bases, with 17 bases spanning the gap. The V gene's germline CDR1 is SGHRS and CDR2 YFSETQ. This CDR3 reads CASSLRDTRWGDTQYF. The CDR3 DNA sequence: TGCGCCAGCAGCTTGCGGGACACCCGCTGGGGAGATACGCAGTATTTT.

This clonotype was observed a few times. The V and J genes are TRBV20-1 and TRBJ2-7; no reliable D call. V shed 3 bases and J shed 2 bases, with 11 bases lying between them. CDR3 length equals 13 residues. Germline V lookup: CDR1 DFQATT, CDR2 SNEGSKA (reference sequence). The CDR3 nucleotides are TGCAGTGCTAGCCTTGGGGTTGCCTACGAGCAGTACTTC. Amino acid sequence: CSASLGVAYEQYF.

In this sample, this clonotype turned up a few times. The V call is TRBV29-1, the J call TRBJ1-2, with D unclear. The CDR3 length is 15 residues. V lost 3 bases and J 3 bases, leaving 17 bases between the germline ends. CDR1 is SQVTM, CDR2 ANQGSEA, per germline. CDR3 region: CSVEALVRRDYGYTF. DNA for the CDR3: TGCAGCGTTGAGGCTCTTGTAAGACGGGACTATGGCTACACCTTC. The full variable domain, its missing parts supplied by reference TRBV29-1 and TRBJ1-2, is SAVISQKPSRDICQRGTSLTIQCQVDSQVTMMFWYRQQPGQSLTLIATANQGSEATYESGFVIDKFPISRPNLTFSTLTVSNMSPEDSSIYLCSVEALVRRDYGYTFGSGTRLTVV.

The chain combines TRBV7-2 with TRBJ2-1; D perhaps matches TRBD2 (6 bases). The length of the CDR3 is 16 residues. The V end was cut by 2 bases, the J end by 5 bases, with 16 bases between. Germline CDR1 is SGHTA and CDR2 is FQGNSA. The chain's CDR3 is CASSLKMAGFHNEQFF. The CDR3 DNA sequence: TGTGCCAGCAGCTTAAAAATGGCGGGATTTCACAATGAGCAGTTCTTC.

This clonotype has a handful of counts. The V and J genes are TRBV7-9 and TRBJ2-1; D gene uncertain. Looked up from germline, CDR1 is SEHNR and CDR2 is FQNEAQ (reference sequence). The CDR3 runs 14 residues. V dropped 4 bases and J dropped 6 bases, with 13 bases sitting between them. This chain's CDR3 is CASSYTQLLNEQFF. DNA of the CDR3: TGTGCCAGCAGCTATACCCAGCTTCTCAATGAGCAGTTCTTC.

V usage is TRBV25-1 and J usage is TRBJ1-2; 10 bases are shared with TRBD1. Germline-derived CDR1 and CDR2 are MGHDK and SYGVNS. The CDR3 is 13 amino acids. Trimming took 7 bases from V and 6 from J; bases not matched to a gene: 5. CDR3 amino acids: CASKGTGEDGYTF. The CDR3 DNA reads TGTGCCAGCAAGGGGACAGGGGAAGATGGCTACACCTTC.

The CDR3 is CSARLGGSSDNEQFF. The CDR3 DNA follows: TGCAGTGCTAGGTTGGGCGGGAGTTCAGACAATGAGCAGTTCTTC. The genes are TRBV20-1 and TRBJ2-1; 7 bases line up with TRBD2. CDR1 and CDR2 from the germline V gene are DFQATT and SNEGSKA (reference sequence). Unmatched junction bases numbered 10, after V lost 3 bases and J lost 5 bases. The CDR3 length is 15 residues.

The CDR3 region is CASSPRRVTGPEGGYTF. The DNA of the CDR3 is TGTGCCAGCAGCCCCCGCCGAGTGACCGGGCCTGAGGGTGGCTACACCTTC. The rearrangement uses TRBV7-9 and TRBJ1-2; D not certain. CDR3 length: 17 residues. The germline V gene encodes CDR1 SEHNR and CDR2 FQNEAQ (reference sequence). V was trimmed by 5 bases and J by 7 bases, leaving 26 bases between them.

V gene TRBV6-1 combines with J gene TRBJ1-1; weak D call: TRBD1 (5 bases). Trimming took 7 bases from V and 0 from J, leaving 15 bases between them. Germline CDR1 reads MNHNS; CDR2 reads SASEGT. CDR3 size: 15 residues. CDR3 DNA sequence: TGTGCCAGCACCAACCTGAAGGGGTTGAACACTGAAGCTTTCTTT. It codes for CASTNLKGLNTEAFF.